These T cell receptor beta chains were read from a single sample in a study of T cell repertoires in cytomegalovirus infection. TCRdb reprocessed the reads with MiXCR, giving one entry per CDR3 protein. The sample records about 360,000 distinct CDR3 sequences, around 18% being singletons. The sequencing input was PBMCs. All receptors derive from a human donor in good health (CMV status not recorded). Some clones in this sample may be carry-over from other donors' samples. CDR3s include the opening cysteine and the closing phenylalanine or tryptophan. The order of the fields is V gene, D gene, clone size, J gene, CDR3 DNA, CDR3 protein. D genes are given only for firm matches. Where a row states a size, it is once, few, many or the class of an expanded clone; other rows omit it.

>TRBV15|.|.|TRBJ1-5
TGTGCCACCAGCAGAGGTGTTGGCAATCAGCCCCAGCATTTT
CATSRGVGNQPQHF
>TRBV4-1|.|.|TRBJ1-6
TGCGCCAGCAGCCCGATATGGAGGTCCTATAATTCACCCCTCCACTTT
CASSPIWRSYNSPLHF
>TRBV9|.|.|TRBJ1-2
TGTGCCAGCAGCCCCTCTGGGGGGCGGTACTATGGCTACACCTTC
CASSPSGGRYYGYTF
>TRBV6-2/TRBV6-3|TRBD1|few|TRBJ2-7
TGTGCCAGCAGGCCGGACAGGGGGTTTTTGTACGAGCAGTACTTC
CASRPDRGFLYEQYF
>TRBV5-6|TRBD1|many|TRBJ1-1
TGTGCCAGCAGCGGTGCGGACAGGGGACGATTTGAAGCTTTCTTT
CASSGADRGRFEAFF
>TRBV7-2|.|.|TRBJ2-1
TGTGCCAGCAGTACTGGAGCGGTCGGTGAGCAGTTCTTC
CASSTGAVGEQFF
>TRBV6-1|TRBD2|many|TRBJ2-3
TGTGCCAGCAGAGAAACTAGCGGGGGCCGGGATACGCAGTATTTT
CASRETSGGRDTQYF
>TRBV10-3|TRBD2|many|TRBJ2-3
TGTGCCATCAGTGACCCTCGTCATGGACTAGCGGGCTCAAAGGCAGATACGCAGTATTTT
CAISDPRHGLAGSKADTQYF
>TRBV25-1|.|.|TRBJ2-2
TGTGCCAGCAGCCCCACCCTCGGCGTGGGCCAGGGCACCGGGGAGCTGTTTTTT
CASSPTLGVGQGTGELFF
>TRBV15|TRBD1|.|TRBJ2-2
TGTGCCACCAGCAGCCGGGACAGTTATTCCACCGGGGAGCTGTTTTTT
CATSSRDSYSTGELFF
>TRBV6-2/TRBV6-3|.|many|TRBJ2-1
TGTGCCAGCAGGAATAGCGGAGCCTACAATGAGCAGTTCTTC
CASRNSGAYNEQFF
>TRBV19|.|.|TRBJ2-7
TGTGCCAGTAGTAGAGGGCAGGGGGGATCCTACGAGCAGTACTTC
CASSRGQGGSYEQYF
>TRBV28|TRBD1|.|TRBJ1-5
TGTGCCAGCAGACAAGACAGGGGCCATCAGCCCCAGCATTTT
CASRQDRGHQPQHF
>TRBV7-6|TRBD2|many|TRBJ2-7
TGTGCCAGCAGCTTAGGGTCCCAGACTAGCGGTACCTCCTACGAGCAGTACTTC
CASSLGSQTSGTSYEQYF
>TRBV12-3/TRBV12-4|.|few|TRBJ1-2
TGTGCCAGCAGTTTCGGTCCGCAGATCTATGGCTACACCTTC
CASSFGPQIYGYTF
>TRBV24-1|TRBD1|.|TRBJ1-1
TGTGCCACCAGTGATCCGAAACTCTACAGGGGAGTAGTGAACACTGAAGCTTTCTTT
CATSDPKLYRGVVNTEAFF
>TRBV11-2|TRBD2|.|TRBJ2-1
TGTGCCAGCAGAAAAGGGACTAGCGGGGGCAATGAGCAGTTCTTC
CASRKGTSGGNEQFF
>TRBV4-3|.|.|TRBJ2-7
TGCGCCAGCAGCCAGTACCCGGATACCTACGAGCAGTACTTC
CASSQYPDTYEQYF
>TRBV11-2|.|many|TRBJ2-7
TGTGCCAGCAGCTCTCGGCCGGAAAGGGCCTACGAGCAGTACTTC
CASSSRPERAYEQYF
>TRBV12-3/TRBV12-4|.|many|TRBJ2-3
TGTGCCAGCACCCTCGGTGAGGGGGATACCTTCACAGATACGCAGTATTTT
CASTLGEGDTFTDTQYF
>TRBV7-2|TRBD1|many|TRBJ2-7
TGTGCCAGCAGCTTAGTGGCGGGACAGGGGCTTCGCGAGCAGTACTTC
CASSLVAGQGLREQYF
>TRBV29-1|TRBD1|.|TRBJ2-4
TGCAGCGTTAATATGTTACAGGGGCAGGGAAACATTCAGTACTTC
CSVNMLQGQGNIQYF
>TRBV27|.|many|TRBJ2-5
TGTGCCAGCAGTTTTTGGGGTCCTCCCAAAGAGACCCAGTACTTC
CASSFWGPPKETQYF
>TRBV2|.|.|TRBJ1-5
TGTGCCAGCAGTGAAAGCGTTCCCAATCAGCCCCAGCATTTT
CASSESVPNQPQHF
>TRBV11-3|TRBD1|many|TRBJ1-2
TGTGCCAGCAGCCCGCGACAGGGGGCAATAGGTGGCTACACCTTC
CASSPRQGAIGGYTF
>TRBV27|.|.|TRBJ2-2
TGTGCCAGCAGTGTGACAGGAGACACCGGGGAGCTGTTTTTT
CASSVTGDTGELFF
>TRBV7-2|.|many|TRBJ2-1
TGTGCCAGCAGGACAAGAAGCAGTGTTGAGCAGTTCTTC
CASRTRSSVEQFF
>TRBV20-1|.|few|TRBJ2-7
TGCAGTGCCGTTTTTGACTACTACGAGCAGTACTTC
CSAVFDYYEQYF
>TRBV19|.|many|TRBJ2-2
TGTGCCAGTAGTAGGGCAGGGGAGCTGTTTTTT
CASSRAGELFF
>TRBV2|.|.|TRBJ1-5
TGTGCCAGCAGCCCGATACTGGCCGGCAATCAGCCCCAGCATTTT
CASSPILAGNQPQHF
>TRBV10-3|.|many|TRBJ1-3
TGTGCCATCAAGGGGGTGGAGGTTGGAAACACCATATATTTT
CAIKGVEVGNTIYF
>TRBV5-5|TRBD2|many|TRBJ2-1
TGTGCCAGCAGCTTGGCCGGGGGGATTCTGGGTGAGCAGTTCTTC
CASSLAGGILGEQFF
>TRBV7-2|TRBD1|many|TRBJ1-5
TGTGCCAGCAGCTCGGGACAGGGGGCGCGGCAGCCCCAGCATTTT
CASSSGQGARQPQHF
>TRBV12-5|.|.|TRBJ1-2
TGTGCTAGTGGTTTGTCGGGCGACTATGGCTACACCTTC
CASGLSGDYGYTF
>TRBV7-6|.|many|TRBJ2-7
TGTGCCAGCAGCCCCGGGACTCTGAGCTCCTACGAGCAGTACTTC
CASSPGTLSSYEQYF
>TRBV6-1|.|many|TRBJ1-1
TGTGCCAGCAGTGAAAGACAGCACACTGAAGCTTTCTTT
CASSERQHTEAFF
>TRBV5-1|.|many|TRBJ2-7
TGCGCCAGCAGCCGTGGACAGCGCCCAGAAACCTACGAGCAGTACTTC
CASSRGQRPETYEQYF
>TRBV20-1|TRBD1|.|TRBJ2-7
TGCAGTGCTCCGTGGACAGGCTACGGCGAGCAGTACTTC
CSAPWTGYGEQYF
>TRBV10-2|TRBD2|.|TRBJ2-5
TGCGCCAGCAAGGGACTAGCGGGGGAAGAGACCCAGTACTTC
CASKGLAGEETQYF
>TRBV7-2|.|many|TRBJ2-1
TGTGCCAGCAGCCCGACCCGGGGTTCTCATGAGCAGTTCTTC
CASSPTRGSHEQFF
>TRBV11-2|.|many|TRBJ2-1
TGTGCCAGCAGCTTAGCCGGTTTCTCTTACTCCTACAATGAGCAGTTCTTC
CASSLAGFSYSYNEQFF
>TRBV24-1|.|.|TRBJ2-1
TGTGCCACCAGTGATTTTGGGGGGGGCCGAGAAAATGAGCAGTTCTTC
CATSDFGGGRENEQFF
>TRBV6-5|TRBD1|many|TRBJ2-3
TGTGCCAGCAGGGGAAGGACAGGGTGGACGCAGTATTTT
CASRGRTGWTQYF
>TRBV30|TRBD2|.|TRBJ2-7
TGTGCCTCTAGCGATGGCCTAGCGGTATTCGAGCAGTACTTC
CASSDGLAVFEQYF
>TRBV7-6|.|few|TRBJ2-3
TGTGCCAGCAGCTTATTGCAGGGGAGCGATACGCAGTATTTT
CASSLLQGSDTQYF
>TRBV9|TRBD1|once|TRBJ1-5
TGTGCCAGCAGCCCGACAGGAGACAGGGGGCAGCCCCAGCATTTT
CASSPTGDRGQPQHF
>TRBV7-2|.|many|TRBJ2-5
TGTGCCAGCAGCTGGAGGGCGAAAGAGACCCAGTACTTC
CASSWRAKETQYF
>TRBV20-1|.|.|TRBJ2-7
TGCAGTGCTTTTGACTCCACCTTGGGCGAGCAGTACTTC
CSAFDSTLGEQYF
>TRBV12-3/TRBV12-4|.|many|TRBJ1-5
TGTGCCAGCAGTCCCATTCCTAATCAGCCCCAGCATTTT
CASSPIPNQPQHF
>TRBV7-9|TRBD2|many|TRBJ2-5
TGTGCCAGCGGCCCTCTAGCGGGGGACCAAGAGACCCAGTACTTC
CASGPLAGDQETQYF
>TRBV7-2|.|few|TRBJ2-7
TGTGCCAGCAGCCCGGCCTTCGGGCAGGGATTATACGAGCAGTACTTC
CASSPAFGQGLYEQYF
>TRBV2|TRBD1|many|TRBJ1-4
TGTGCCAGCAGTGAAGAACAGGGGACAACTAATGAAAAACTGTTTTTT
CASSEEQGTTNEKLFF
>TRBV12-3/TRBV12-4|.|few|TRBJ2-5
TGTGCCAGCAGTAAAGGGGCTCACAGACAAGAGACCCAGTACTTC
CASSKGAHRQETQYF
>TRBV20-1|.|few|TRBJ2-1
TGCAGTGCCAGAAGGGCTAGGGGCTACAATGAGCAGTTCTTC
CSARRARGYNEQFF
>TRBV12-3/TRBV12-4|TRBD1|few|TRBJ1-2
TGTGCCAGCAGTTTAGCGAGGACAGGTTATGGCTACACCTTC
CASSLARTGYGYTF
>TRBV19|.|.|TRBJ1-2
TGTGCCAGTAGTAGGAGGCAGAACTATGGCTACACCTTC
CASSRRQNYGYTF